The entry below describes one T cell receptor (beta chain). The validation cohort, a group of roughly 120 subjects, included the donors and was separate from the roughly 670-subject first cohort. Data came from immunoSEQ multiplex PCR; TCRdb stores just in-frame clones and leaves some out. The sample lists 50,000 to 65,000 clones; approximately 95% were seen once. The data belong to a study of cytomegalovirus exposure and HLA in healthy donors. Study information: The same platform used for the approximately 700 first-cohort repertoires was also used for the 95 to 150 validation repertoires, as a later analysis reported.

The clonotype originates from a woman in her late teens or twenties in good health and CMV-seropositive. The sequencing input was PBMCs.

CDR3 sequence reads: CASSSVRLNTGELFF. DNA of the CDR3: TGTGCCAGCAGCTCCGTAAGACTCAACACCGGGGAGCTGTTTTTT. The V and J genes are TRBV6-1 and TRBJ2-2; D not resolved. The germline gives CDR1 MNHNS, CDR2 SASEGT. Trimming took 6 bases from V and 2 from J, leaving 13 bases between them. The CDR3 length is 15 residues.